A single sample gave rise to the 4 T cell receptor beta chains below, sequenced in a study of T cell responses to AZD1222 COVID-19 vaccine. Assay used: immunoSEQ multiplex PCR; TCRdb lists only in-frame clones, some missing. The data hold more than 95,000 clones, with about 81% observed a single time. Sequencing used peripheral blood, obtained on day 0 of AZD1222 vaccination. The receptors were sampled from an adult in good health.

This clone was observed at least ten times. CDR3 DNA sequence: TGTGCCAGCAGCCGGTTGGTTGAGAACACCGGGGAGCTGTTTTTT. Its protein product is CASSRLVENTGELFF. The V call is TRBV4-2, the J call TRBJ2-2; D unresolved. Germline V gives CDR1 LGHNA, CDR2 YNFKEQ. V was clipped by 4 bases and J by 1 base, with 10 bases between them. The CDR3 totals 15 residues.

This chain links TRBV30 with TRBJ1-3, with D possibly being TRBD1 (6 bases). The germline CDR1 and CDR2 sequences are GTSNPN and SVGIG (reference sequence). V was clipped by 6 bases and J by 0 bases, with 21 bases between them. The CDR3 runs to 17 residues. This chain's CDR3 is CACRPGQRTYSGNTIYF. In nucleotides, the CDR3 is TGTGCCTGTAGGCCCGGACAGCGGACGTACTCTGGAAACACCATATATTTT.

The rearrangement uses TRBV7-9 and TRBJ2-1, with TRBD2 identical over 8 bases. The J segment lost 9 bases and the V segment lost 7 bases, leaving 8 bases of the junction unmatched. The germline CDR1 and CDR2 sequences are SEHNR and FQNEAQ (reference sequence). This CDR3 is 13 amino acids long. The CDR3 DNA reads TGTGCCAGCACCAGCGGGGGATTAAGTGAGCAGTTCTTC. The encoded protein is CASTSGGLSEQFF.

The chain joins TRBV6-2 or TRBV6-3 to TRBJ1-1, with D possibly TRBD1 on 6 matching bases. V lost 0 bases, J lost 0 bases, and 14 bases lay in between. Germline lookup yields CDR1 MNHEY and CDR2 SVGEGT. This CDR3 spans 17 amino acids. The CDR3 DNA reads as TGTGCCAGCAGTTACTCACCACAGGGAGGAGTGAACACTGAAGCTTTCTTT. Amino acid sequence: CASSYSPQGGVNTEAFF.